Below, 29 T cell receptor beta chains from the same sample are listed, as sequenced in a study of T cell responses to AZD1222 COVID-19 vaccine. The repertoire was sequenced with immunoSEQ multiplex PCR; TCRdb's copy has only in-frame clones and lacks some. In the table there are 95,000 to 150,000 clones, around 88% of which are singletons. Specimen: peripheral blood, collected on day 0 of AZD1222 vaccination. The receptor source for this set is an adult in good health.

The chain recombines TRBV7-2 with TRBJ1-2; D unclear. Germline V CDR1 and CDR2: SGHTA, FQGNSA. V was pared by 1 base and J by 7 bases, with 16 bases between. The CDR3 is made up of 15 amino acids. The CDR3 DNA reads TGTGCCAGCAGCTTAGATTGGTTTGCGATCTCTGGCTACACCTTC. Protein product: CASSLDWFAISGYTF.

Note on this clone: Other DNA sequences in the same sample also yield this CDR3. The V and J genes are TRBV5-1 and TRBJ1-2; 9 bases fit TRBD1. V was clipped by 5 bases and J by 6 bases; unmatched bases: 5. From germline, CDR1 is SGHRS and CDR2 YFSETQ. The CDR3 covers 13 residues. As DNA, the CDR3 is TGCGCCAGCAGTTCGGACAGGGGAAATGGCTACACCTTC. Its protein product is CASSSDRGNGYTF.

The chain links TRBV27 to TRBJ2-3, with 7 bases matching TRBD1. CDR3 length equals 15 residues. The J segment lost 0 bases and the V segment lost 5 bases, leaving 5 bases of the junction unmatched. CDR1 MNHEY and CDR2 SMNVEV come from the germline V gene (reference sequence). The CDR3: CASSPWDSSTDTQYF. The CDR3 DNA reads TGTGCCAGCAGTCCCTGGGACAGCAGCACAGATACGCAGTATTTT.

The chain is built from TRBV6-6 and TRBJ1-2; D uncertain. This CDR3 has 14 residues. CDR1 and CDR2 (germline): MNHNY, SVGAGI (reference sequence). The V gene lost 0 bases and the J gene lost 7 bases, with 12 bases spanning the gap. The chain's CDR3 is CASSYSLEGSGYTF. CDR3 coding DNA: TGTGCCAGCAGTTACTCTCTCGAGGGTTCTGGCTACACCTTC.

The chain is built from TRBV24-1 and TRBJ1-4, with 11 positions matching TRBD1. The junction had 6 bases not matched to a gene; V was cut back by 3 bases and J by 7 bases. The CDR3 runs 16 residues. Germline V gene lookup returns CDR1 KGHDR and CDR2 SFDVKD. Written as DNA, the CDR3 is TGTGCCACCAGTGATAGAACCGGGACAGGGGGTGAAAAACTGTTTTTT. This codes for CATSDRTGTGGEKLFF.

The V and J genes are TRBV6-5 and TRBJ1-1; TRBD1 might be the D (6 bases). With 5 bases removed from V and 7 bases from J, the gap between germline ends came to 20 bases. Germline CDR1 MNHEY, CDR2 SVGAGI. This CDR3 is built from 15 residues. CDR3 in DNA: TGTGCCAGCAGTACGACTGGGGGCTTGAGGGTTGAAGCTTTCTTT. It encodes CASSTTGGLRVEAFF.

Here the CDR3 reads CASSPLASNTGELFF. In DNA form, the CDR3 reads TGTGCCAGCTCACCTCTAGCGTCGAACACCGGGGAGCTGTTTTTT. This chain connects TRBV18 to TRBJ2-2, with D perhaps matching TRBD2 (6 bases). V lost 3 bases to trimming and J lost 0 bases, with 8 bases between them. The germline gives CDR1 KGHSH, CDR2 LQKENI. The CDR3 is 15 residues long. The full variable domain, with the rest looked up from reference TRBV18 and TRBJ2-2, is NAGVMQNPRHLVRRRGQEARLRCSPMKGHSHVYWYRQLPEEGLKFMVYLQKENIIDESGMPKERFSAEFPKEGPSILRIQQVVRGDSAAYFCASSPLASNTGELFFGEGSRLTVL.

The CDR3 is CASTTTVQGLEQYF. The CDR3 coding sequence is TGTGCCAGCACTACGACCGTTCAGGGACTCGAGCAGTACTTC. The genes are TRBV11-2 and TRBJ2-7, with D tentatively TRBD2 (6 bases). The CDR3 is 14 residues long. V lost 7 bases and J 6 bases, leaving 19 bases between the germline ends. Germline CDR1 is SGHAT and CDR2 is FQNNGV.

This clone has just a few counts. The chain recombines TRBV10-3 with TRBJ1-5; 10 bases are shared with TRBD1. V dropped 8 bases and J dropped 3; count of bases not matched to a gene: 4. Germline V gene lookup returns CDR1 ENHRY and CDR2 SYGVKD. This CDR3 has 14 residues. CDR3 DNA sequence: TGTGCCATCGGGACAGGGGATGCCAATCAGCCCCAGCATTTT. Encoded protein: CAIGTGDANQPQHF.

The chain employs TRBV28 and TRBJ1-5; a weak D match, TRBD1 (6 bases). CDR3 length equals 17 residues. Trimming stripped 4 bases from V and 0 bases from J, with 16 bases between. CDR1 MDHEN and CDR2 SYDVKM come from the germline V gene. The CDR3 DNA sequence: TGTGCCAGCAGTTCACGGACAGCTGCTTATAGCAATCAGCCCCAGCATTTT. This translates into CASSSRTAAYSNQPQHF.

About this clone: At one end the junction does not follow the germline gene, possibly because of a read error. The chain uses TRBV28 and TRBJ2-1; maybe TRBD2 (6 bases). Germline V lookup: CDR1 MDHEN, CDR2 SYDVKM. The CDR3 totals 11 residues. CDR3 sequence reads: CASSPTTSLIF. The CDR3 DNA sequence: TGTGCCAGCAGTCCCACGACTAGTTTAATCTTC.

This chain links TRBV25-1 with TRBJ1-1, with a tentative D call TRBD1 (5 bases). V lost 1 base to trimming and J lost 5 bases, with 17 bases between them. The CDR3 consists of 16 residues. CDR1 and CDR2 from the germline V gene are MGHDK and SYGVNS. Here the CDR3 reads CASSELYGTTGTEAFF. The CDR3 nucleotides read TGTGCCAGCAGTGAATTGTATGGGACGACGGGGACTGAAGCTTTCTTT.

The chain has TRBV12-3 or TRBV12-4 and TRBJ1-1; D ambiguous. V lost 1 base and J 6 bases, leaving 6 bases between the germline ends. The CDR3 length is 12 residues. The CDR3 reads CASSLGEAEAFF. The CDR3 coding sequence is TGTGCCAGCAGTTTAGGCGAGGCTGAAGCTTTCTTT.

The V gene is TRBV11-2, the J gene TRBJ2-1; TRBD2 matches at 9 bases. The CDR3 sequence is 17 residues long. Germline lookup yields CDR1 SGHAT and CDR2 FQNNGV. Trimming removed 5 bases from V and 15 bases from J; junction bases left unmatched: 23. The CDR3 DNA reads TGTGCCAGCAGCCGAAGGCAGGTGGGGACTAGCTGGATCTCTCCGTTCTTC. Its translation: CASSRRQVGTSWISPFF.

The genes are TRBV6-6 and TRBJ2-7, with TRBD2 matching 12 bases. This CDR3 is 16 amino acids long. The germline V gene has CDR1 MNHNY and CDR2 SVGAGI (reference sequence). Trimming cost V 1 base and J 2 bases; bases outside gene matches: 3. CDR3 amino acids: CASSYFGLAGTYEQYF. DNA of the CDR3: TGTGCCAGCAGTTACTTTGGACTAGCGGGGACCTACGAGCAGTACTTC.

Details on this clone: Additional DNA sequences in this sample encode the identical CDR3. V gene TRBV5-6 combines with J gene TRBJ1-2; maybe TRBD1 (5 bases). Germline V gene lookup returns CDR1 SGHDT and CDR2 YYEEEE. CDR3 length: 13 amino acids. Trimming cost V 0 bases and J 4 bases, with 7 bases left between them. DNA of the CDR3: TGTGCCAGCAGCTTGGTCGGGGGCTATGGCTACACCTTC. It codes for CASSLVGGYGYTF.

This chain uses TRBV7-9 with TRBJ1-1, with a weak D call TRBD1 (5 bases). The germline V gene encodes CDR1 SEHNR and CDR2 FQNEAQ (reference sequence). The CDR3 extends over 13 amino acids. Trimming took 0 bases from V and 10 from J, leaving 12 bases between them. The CDR3 DNA sequence: TGTGCCAGCAGCTTAGCGGGGCAGGGTATAGCTTTCTTT. Amino acids: CASSLAGQGIAFF.

V and J are TRBV11-2 and TRBJ2-1, with 7 bases fitting TRBD2. Trimming cost V 3 bases and J 2 bases; bases outside gene matches: 4. The CDR3 is 15 amino acids. From germline, CDR1 is SGHAT and CDR2 FQNNGV. The CDR3 DNA sequence: TGTGCCAGCAGCTTCGGCCGGGGGGCCTACAATGAGCAGTTCTTC. This translates into CASSFGRGAYNEQFF.

CDR3 nucleotide sequence: TGTGCCAGCAGCTCCCAGGTGGGCACTGAAGCTTTCTTT. Encoded protein: CASSSQVGTEAFF. This chain connects TRBV7-2 to TRBJ1-1; D ambiguous. CDR1 is SGHTA and CDR2 is FQGNSA in the germline V gene. Deletions cut 4 bases from V and 4 bases from J, with 10 bases between. CDR3 length equals 13 residues.

This chain joins TRBV7-2 and TRBJ1-3; D is perhaps TRBD1 (5 bases). This CDR3 has 14 residues. The V gene lost 0 bases and the J gene lost 4 bases, with 7 bases spanning the gap. The germline V gene encodes CDR1 SGHTA and CDR2 FQGNSA. Written as DNA, the CDR3 is TGTGCCAGCAGCTTAGCAGGGGTCGGAAACACCATATATTTT. Translated: CASSLAGVGNTIYF.

The chain has TRBV9 and TRBJ2-5; TRBD2 agrees at 10 bases. The CDR3 spans 17 residues. Germline values: CDR1 SGDLS, CDR2 YYNGEE. The V segment lost 0 bases and the J segment 4 bases; nucleotides outside the gene matches: 9. CDR3 coding DNA: TGTGCCAGCAGCGTAGACGGTAGCGGGGGGCCAGTAGAGACCCAGTACTTC. Amino acids: CASSVDGSGGPVETQYF.

This clone was seen only once. In DNA form, the CDR3 reads TGTGCCAGCAGCTTGGCCGGGGGCGGACCCCAAGAGACCCAGTACTTC. As protein: CASSLAGGGPQETQYF. The chain uses TRBV5-5 and TRBJ2-5; D tentatively reads TRBD1 or TRBD2 (6 bases each). The CDR3 extends over 16 amino acids. Per the germline V gene, CDR1 is SGHKS and CDR2 is YYEKEE (reference sequence). V lost 0 bases, J lost 1 base, and 13 bases lay in between.

This chain connects TRBV7-9 to TRBJ1-2, with TRBD1 as a possible D gene (6 bases). V dropped 4 bases and J dropped 3 bases, with 12 bases sitting between them. Germline CDR1 reads SEHNR; CDR2 reads FQNEAQ (reference sequence). The CDR3 has 14 residues. CDR3 bases: TGTGCCAGCAGCTCCCGGGGGGCGTACTATGGCTACACCTTC. This encodes CASSSRGAYYGYTF.

This clone appeared once. CDR3 coding DNA: TGCAGTGCTAGTGATGGAGATCAGCCCCAGCATTTT. Amino acid sequence: CSASDGDQPQHF. V usage is TRBV20-1 and J usage is TRBJ1-5; D gene uncertain. This CDR3 region has 12 residues. V was pared by 3 bases and J by 5 bases, with 8 bases between. The germline CDR1 and CDR2 sequences are DFQATT and SNEGSKA (reference sequence).

This chain joins TRBV19 and TRBJ1-1, with D hard to call. The CDR3 has 15 amino acids. Germline-derived CDR1 and CDR2 are LNHDA and SQIVND (reference sequence). V lost 7 bases, J lost 3 bases, and 18 bases lay in between. The CDR3 coding sequence is TGTGCCAGTATCCTCCGGGCCGATTACCACACTGAAGCTTTCTTT. This sequence encodes CASILRADYHTEAFF.

The chain links TRBV13 to TRBJ2-1; D possibly corresponds to TRBD2 (6 bases). V shed 3 bases and J shed 8 bases, with 8 bases lying between them. Germline V gene data show CDR1 as PRHDT and CDR2 as FYEKMQ (reference sequence). The CDR3 totals 12 residues. The CDR3 bases are TGTGCCAGCAGCTTTCGGGGGTATGAGCAGTTCTTC. Translation gives CASSFRGYEQFF.

The chain combines TRBV19 with TRBJ1-1; possibly TRBD1 for D (6 bases). The V end lost 5 bases, the J end lost 1 base, and 11 bases lay between the germline ends. CDR1 LNHDA and CDR2 SQIVND come from the germline V gene (reference sequence). This CDR3 spans 14 amino acids. This chain's CDR3 is CASSSWTANTEAFF. CDR3 bases: TGTGCCAGTAGTTCCTGGACAGCGAACACTGAAGCTTTCTTT.

The chain uses TRBV28 and TRBJ1-1, with D possibly being TRBD1 (5 bases). CDR3 size: 13 residues. Germline CDR1 reads MDHEN; CDR2 reads SYDVKM. V lost 5 bases to trimming and J lost 5 bases, with 12 bases between them. CDR3 sequence (DNA): TGTGCCAGCAGTCTCCCGGGGCAGACTGAAGCTTTCTTT. Its protein product is CASSLPGQTEAFF.

The chain has TRBV7-8 and TRBJ1-1; D is unclear. CDR3 length: 15 residues. CDR1 SGHVS and CDR2 FQNEAQ come from the germline V gene. V lost 2 bases and J lost 5, with 15 bases in between. CDR3 in DNA: TGTGCCAGCAGCTTATTGGCCGAAACTGAGACTGAAGCTTTCTTT. Protein product: CASSLLAETETEAFF.